This is a list of T cell receptor beta chains from one sample in a study of blood T cell repertoires in COVID-19. The method was immunoSEQ multiplex PCR; TCRdb's version includes in-frame clones alone and lacks a portion of them. Here the sample spans approximately 70,000 clones, around 93% being singletons. Sequencing input: peripheral blood. The receptors originated from a woman aged 60 to 75 with active COVID-19. Both conserved end residues are part of each CDR3. Fields, in order: clone size, V gene, J gene, CDR3 length, CDR3 protein. Size is omitted from some rows. Given values are once, few, many or a class for expanded clones.

size: -
V: TRBV6-6
J: TRBJ2-7
length: 18
CDR3: CASSPGGGLAGQSYEQYF

size: -
V: TRBV9
J: TRBJ2-1
length: 14
CDR3: CASSPHLAGGEQFF

size: few
V: TRBV6-5
J: TRBJ1-5
length: 14
CDR3: CASSYRRGNQPQHF

size: -
V: TRBV4-2
J: TRBJ2-3
length: 17
CDR3: CASSHRDRRSSTDTQYF

size: -
V: TRBV29-1
J: TRBJ2-1
length: 14
CDR3: CSVGPGLGVGEQFF

size: -
V: TRBV27
J: TRBJ2-1
length: 19
CDR3: CASSLKRSLTNPPRNEQFF

size: once
V: TRBV5-1
J: TRBJ2-1
length: 16
CDR3: CASSFPDRASYNEQFF

size: -
V: TRBV5-1
J: TRBJ2-2
length: 13
CDR3: CASSAGDTGELFF

size: -
V: TRBV7-9
J: TRBJ2-5
length: 15
CDR3: CASSSLGVQKETQYF

size: -
V: TRBV28
J: TRBJ2-7
length: 14
CDR3: CASSLGLAEKEQYF

size: -
V: TRBV4-2
J: TRBJ2-3
length: 18
CDR3: CASSQVGPAGDGVDTQYF

size: -
V: TRBV5-1
J: TRBJ2-3
length: 14
CDR3: CASSPPSGTDTQYF

size: few
V: TRBV5-4
J: TRBJ2-1
length: 16
CDR3: CASSLDEGVSYNEQFF

size: -
V: TRBV6-5
J: TRBJ1-2
length: 14
CDR3: CASSYSHGARLYTF

size: -
V: TRBV11-2
J: TRBJ1-5
length: 15
CDR3: CASSHGGRGNQPQHF

size: -
V: TRBV20-1
J: TRBJ2-1
length: 11
CDR3: CSATTTIEQFF

size: once
V: TRBV3-1/TRBV3-2
J: TRBJ2-7
length: 13
CDR3: CASSPGLAVEQYF

size: once
V: TRBV6-5
J: TRBJ2-1
length: 13
CDR3: CASKRRGYNEQFF

size: -
V: TRBV30
J: TRBJ2-2
length: 16
CDR3: CAWSGSGLARAGELFF

size: -
V: TRBV6-5
J: TRBJ1-4
length: 14
CDR3: CASIRAGGYEKLFF

size: -
V: TRBV4-1
J: TRBJ2-3
length: 17
CDR3: CASSQDLLAAWVGTQYF

size: -
V: TRBV21-1
J: TRBJ2-7
length: 17
CDR3: CASSKGRRLKISYEQYF

size: -
V: TRBV2
J: TRBJ2-7
length: 12
CDR3: CASSYLQGGQYF

size: few
V: TRBV19
J: TRBJ1-2
length: 13
CDR3: CASRPTATSGYTF

size: -
V: TRBV2
J: TRBJ1-1
length: 16
CDR3: CASSEVLGVPNTEAFF

size: -
V: TRBV19
J: TRBJ1-2
length: 14
CDR3: CASSTRDRVVGYTF

size: -
V: TRBV19
J: TRBJ1-5
length: 14
CDR3: CASRPLAGHQPQHF

size: -
V: TRBV24-1
J: TRBJ1-2
length: 13
CDR3: CATSGTGTYGYTF

size: -
V: TRBV18
J: TRBJ2-1
length: 13
CDR3: CASSGGLGTEQFF

size: -
V: TRBV2
J: TRBJ1-2
length: 14
CDR3: CASSDRTGNYGYTF

size: -
V: TRBV9
J: TRBJ2-5
length: 15
CDR3: CASSVESGSFVTQYF

size: -
V: TRBV28
J: TRBJ1-2
length: 16
CDR3: CASRARQGLRLGGYTF

size: -
V: TRBV11-2
J: TRBJ2-1
length: 16
CDR3: CASSVFRGPPGNEQFF

size: -
V: TRBV6-7
J: TRBJ2-3
length: 16
CDR3: CASSYTTDLSTDTQYF

size: -
V: TRBV4-2
J: TRBJ1-1
length: 17
CDR3: CASSQDPQGRWNTEAFF

size: -
V: TRBV28
J: TRBJ1-5
length: 23
CDR3: CASIQPRGDRGSRTRGGNQPQHF

size: -
V: TRBV5-1
J: TRBJ2-1
length: 15
CDR3: CASRPLAGAYNEQFF

size: -
V: TRBV20-1
J: TRBJ1-2
length: 13
CDR3: CSASGGSGNGYTF

size: -
V: TRBV19
J: TRBJ2-5
length: 12
CDR3: CASSRAQETQYF

size: -
V: TRBV7-6
J: TRBJ2-2
length: 15
CDR3: CASSNEAGVSGELFF

size: -
V: TRBV5-6
J: TRBJ2-7
length: 15
CDR3: CASSLGGGPSYEQYF